What follows are 7 T cell receptor beta chains derived from one specimen sequenced in a study of shared clonotypes between healthy human individuals. In the naive CD8 group, cells lacked CD45RO and were positively selected for CCR7, so terminally differentiated effector memory CD45RA+ cells were left out. TCRdb keeps only in-frame clones here, not all; method: immunoSEQ multiplex PCR. The data hold around 580,000 clones, with nearly 98% observed a single time. What was sequenced was naive CD8+ T cells sorted from blood. The source is a man aged 30-40 years in good health.

This clone was recorded once. Written as DNA, the CDR3 is TGTGCCAGCAGTTTAAGCAGGGTTACTCAGCCCCAGCATTTT. Its protein is CASSLSRVTQPQHF. This chain links TRBV27 with TRBJ1-5; perhaps TRBD1 as D (5 bases). V was cut by 2 bases and J by 6 bases, with 11 bases left in between. CDR3 size: 14 residues. Per germline, CDR1 MNHEY and CDR2 SMNVEV (reference sequence).

The rearrangement joins TRBV4-3 to TRBJ2-7; 8 nucleotides align to TRBD1. The trim removed 6 bases at V and 7 bases at J, leaving 11 bases unmatched. The CDR3 sequence is 14 residues long. Germline V gene lookup returns CDR1 LGHNA and CDR2 YSLEER. DNA of the CDR3: TGCGCCAGCAGTTCCGGGACAGGCCCGAGGGAGCAGTACTTC. This codes for CASSSGTGPREQYF.

The chain uses TRBV9 and TRBJ2-1; 7 bases agree with TRBD1. The CDR3 is 14 amino acids. The germline CDR1 and CDR2 sequences are SGDLS and YYNGEE. The V and J ends lost 6 bases and 4 bases, in that order; junction bases with no gene match: 7. CDR3 in DNA: TGTGCCAGCAACTACGGACAGGAATACAATGAGCAGTTCTTC. Its protein product is CASNYGQEYNEQFF.

The chain carries TRBV27 and TRBJ1-1, with unresolved D. V lost 1 base, J lost 0 bases, and 6 bases lay in between. Germline CDR1 reads MNHEY; CDR2 reads SMNVEV (reference sequence). The length of the CDR3 is 14 residues. In nucleotides, the CDR3 is TGTGCCAGCAGTTTATTTCCAGTGAACACTGAAGCTTTCTTT. It translates to CASSLFPVNTEAFF.

The V gene is TRBV2, the J gene TRBJ1-2; D gene ambiguous. Deletions cut 4 bases from V and 4 bases from J, with 10 bases between. CDR3 size: 13 residues. Germline values: CDR1 SNHLY, CDR2 FYNNEI. CDR3 in amino acids: CASSGRPVYGYTF. CDR3 DNA sequence: TGTGCCAGCAGTGGCAGGCCCGTCTATGGCTACACCTTC.

The rearrangement links TRBV29-1 to TRBJ2-1, with TRBD2 matching over 10 bases. V was pared by 1 base and J by 4 bases, with 10 bases of the junction left unmatched. The CDR3 runs to 17 residues. Germline values: CDR1 SQVTM, CDR2 ANQGSEA. The CDR3 DNA reads TGCAGCGTTGAAGGCCCTAGCGGGAGTAGGGGGTACAATGAGCAGTTCTTC. Protein product: CSVEGPSGSRGYNEQFF.

V usage is TRBV15 and J usage is TRBJ2-7; D call uncertain. The CDR3 has 12 amino acids. The germline V gene has CDR1 LNHNV and CDR2 YYDKDF (reference sequence). Trimming took 3 bases from V and 3 from J, leaving 6 bases between them. The CDR3 nucleotides are TGTGCCACCAGCAGTGACAACTACGAGCAGTACTTC. Protein sequence: CATSSDNYEQYF.